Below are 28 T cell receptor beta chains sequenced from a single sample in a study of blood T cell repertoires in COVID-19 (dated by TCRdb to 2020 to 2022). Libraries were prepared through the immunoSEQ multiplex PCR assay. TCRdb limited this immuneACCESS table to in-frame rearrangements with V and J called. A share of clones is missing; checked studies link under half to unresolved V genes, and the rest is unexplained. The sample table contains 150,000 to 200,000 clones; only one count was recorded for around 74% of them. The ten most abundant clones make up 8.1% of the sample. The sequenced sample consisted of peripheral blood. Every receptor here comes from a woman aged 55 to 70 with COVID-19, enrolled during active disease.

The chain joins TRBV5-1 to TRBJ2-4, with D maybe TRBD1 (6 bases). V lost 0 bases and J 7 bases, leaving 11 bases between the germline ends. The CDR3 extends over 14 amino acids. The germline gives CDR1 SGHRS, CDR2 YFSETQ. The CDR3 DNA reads TGCGCCAGCAGCTTGGAGGGACAAGGCAACATTCAGTACTTC. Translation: CASSLEGQGNIQYF.

As DNA, the CDR3 is TGTGCCAGCAGCTTGGAACAGGTTTTGGACGAGCAGTACTTC. As protein: CASSLEQVLDEQYF. This rearrangement joins TRBV11-2 to TRBJ2-7, with D perhaps TRBD1 (5 bases). The CDR3 is made up of 14 amino acids. CDR1 and CDR2 (germline): SGHAT, FQNNGV. V lost 3 bases to trimming and J lost 5 bases, with 14 bases between them.

The CDR3 DNA reads TGTGCCAGTACCCCGGGACAGAACTATGGCTACACCTTC. Translated: CASTPGQNYGYTF. V is TRBV19 and J is TRBJ1-2, with 7 positions matching TRBD1. The junction had 4 bases not matched to a gene; V was cut back by 7 bases and J by 2 bases. The CDR3 is made up of 13 amino acids. Germline values: CDR1 LNHDA, CDR2 SQIVND (reference sequence). Combining the CDR3 with reference TRBV19 and TRBJ1-2 gives the whole variable domain DGGITQSPKYLFRKEGQNVTLSCEQNLNHDAMYWYRQDPGQGLRLIYYSQIVNDFQKGDIAEGYSVSREKKESFPLTVTSAQKNPTAFYLCASTPGQNYGYTFGSGTRLTVV.

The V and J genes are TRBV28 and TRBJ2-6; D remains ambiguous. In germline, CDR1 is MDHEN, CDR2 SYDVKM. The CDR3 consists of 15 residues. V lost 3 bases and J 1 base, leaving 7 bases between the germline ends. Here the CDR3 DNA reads TGTGCCAGCAGTTTTCCCGGTTCTGGGGCCAACGTCCTGACTTTC. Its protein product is CASSFPGSGANVLTF. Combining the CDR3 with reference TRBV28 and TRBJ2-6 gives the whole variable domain DVKVTQSSRYLVKRTGEKVFLECVQDMDHENMFWYRQDPGLGLRLIYFSYDVKMKEKGDIPEGYSVSREKKERFSLILESASTNQTSMYLCASSFPGSGANVLTFGAGSRLTVL.

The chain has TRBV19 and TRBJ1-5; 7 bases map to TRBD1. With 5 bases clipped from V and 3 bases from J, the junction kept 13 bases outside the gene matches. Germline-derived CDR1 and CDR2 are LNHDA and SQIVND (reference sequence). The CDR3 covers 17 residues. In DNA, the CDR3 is TGTGCCAGTAGTTATGCCGGGTCAGGGGGTTACAATCAGCCCCAGCATTTT. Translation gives CASSYAGSGGYNQPQHF.

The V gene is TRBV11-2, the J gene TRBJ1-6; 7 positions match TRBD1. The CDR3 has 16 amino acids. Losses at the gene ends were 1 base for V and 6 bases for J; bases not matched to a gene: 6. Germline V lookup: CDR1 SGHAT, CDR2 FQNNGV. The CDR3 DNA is TGTGCCAGCAGCTTAGCGTCGGGACAGCTTAATTCACCCCTCCACTTT. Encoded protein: CASSLASGQLNSPLHF.

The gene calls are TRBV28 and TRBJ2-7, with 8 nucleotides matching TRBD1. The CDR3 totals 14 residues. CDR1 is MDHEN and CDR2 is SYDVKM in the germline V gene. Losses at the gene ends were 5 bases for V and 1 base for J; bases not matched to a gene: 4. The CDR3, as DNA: TGTGCCAGCAGTAGACAGGGGACATCCTACGAGCAGTACTTC. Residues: CASSRQGTSYEQYF. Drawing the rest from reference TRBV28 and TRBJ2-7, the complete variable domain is DVKVTQSSRYLVKRTGEKVFLECVQDMDHENMFWYRQDPGLGLRLIYFSYDVKMKEKGDIPEGYSVSREKKERFSLILESASTNQTSMYLCASSRQGTSYEQYFGPGTRLTVT.

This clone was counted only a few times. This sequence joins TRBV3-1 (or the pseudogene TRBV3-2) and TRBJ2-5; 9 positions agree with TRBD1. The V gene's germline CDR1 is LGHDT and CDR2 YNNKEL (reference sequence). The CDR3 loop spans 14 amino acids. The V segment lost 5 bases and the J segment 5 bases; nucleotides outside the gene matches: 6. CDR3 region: CASSDGQGRETQYF. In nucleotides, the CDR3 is TGTGCCAGCAGCGACGGACAGGGGAGGGAGACCCAGTACTTC.

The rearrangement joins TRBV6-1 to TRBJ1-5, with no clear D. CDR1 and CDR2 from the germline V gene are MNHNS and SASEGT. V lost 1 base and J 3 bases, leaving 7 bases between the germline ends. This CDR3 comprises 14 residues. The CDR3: CASSEGHNNQPQHF. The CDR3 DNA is TGTGCCAGCAGTGAAGGGCACAACAATCAGCCCCAGCATTTT.

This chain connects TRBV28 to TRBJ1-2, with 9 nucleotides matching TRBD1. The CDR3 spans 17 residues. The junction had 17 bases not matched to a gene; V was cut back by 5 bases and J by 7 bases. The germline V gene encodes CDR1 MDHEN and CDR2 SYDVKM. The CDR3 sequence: CASSTGTGPTPEGGYTF. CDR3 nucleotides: TGTGCCAGCAGTACCGGGACAGGGCCTACACCGGAGGGTGGCTACACCTTC.

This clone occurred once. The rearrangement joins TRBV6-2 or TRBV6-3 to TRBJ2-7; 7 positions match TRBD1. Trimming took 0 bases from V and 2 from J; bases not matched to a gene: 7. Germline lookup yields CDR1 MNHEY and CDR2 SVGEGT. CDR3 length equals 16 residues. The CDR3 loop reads CASSYSGTADPYEQYF. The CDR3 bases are TGTGCCAGCAGTTACTCCGGGACAGCAGACCCCTACGAGCAGTACTTC.

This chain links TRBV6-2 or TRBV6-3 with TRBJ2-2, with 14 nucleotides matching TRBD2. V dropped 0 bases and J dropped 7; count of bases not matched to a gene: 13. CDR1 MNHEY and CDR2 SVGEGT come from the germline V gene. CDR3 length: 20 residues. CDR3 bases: TGTGCCAGCAGTTACTCCCCTCCGGGGGGACTAGCGGGAGTAGGCGGGGAGCTGTTTTTT. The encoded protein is CASSYSPPGGLAGVGGELFF.

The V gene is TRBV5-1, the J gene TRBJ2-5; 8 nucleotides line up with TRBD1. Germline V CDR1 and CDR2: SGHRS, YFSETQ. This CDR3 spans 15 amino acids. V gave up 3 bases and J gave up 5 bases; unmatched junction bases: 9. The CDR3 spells CASSWSGTGGETQYF. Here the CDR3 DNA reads TGCGCCAGCAGCTGGTCCGGGACAGGTGGGGAGACCCAGTACTTC.

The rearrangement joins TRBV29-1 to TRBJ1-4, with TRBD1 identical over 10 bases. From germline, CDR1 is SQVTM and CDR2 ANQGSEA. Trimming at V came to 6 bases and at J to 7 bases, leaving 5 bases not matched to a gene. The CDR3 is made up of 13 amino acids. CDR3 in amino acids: CSVSGTGAEKLFF. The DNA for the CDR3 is TGCAGCGTCTCCGGGACAGGGGCTGAAAAACTGTTTTTT.

CDR3 in amino acids: CASSLGYEQYF. For the CDR3, the DNA is TGTGCCAGCAGCCTAGGCTACGAGCAGTACTTC. This chain uses TRBV5-4 with TRBJ2-7; D unresolved. The V and J ends lost 4 bases and 3 bases respectively, with 5 bases between them. This CDR3 spans 11 amino acids. Germline V gene lookup returns CDR1 SGHNT and CDR2 YYREEE (reference sequence).

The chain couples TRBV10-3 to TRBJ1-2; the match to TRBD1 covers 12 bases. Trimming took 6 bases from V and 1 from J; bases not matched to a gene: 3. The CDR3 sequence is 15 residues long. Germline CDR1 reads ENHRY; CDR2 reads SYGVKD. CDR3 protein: CAIRGQGADNYGYTF. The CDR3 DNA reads TGTGCCATCAGGGGACAGGGGGCTGATAACTATGGCTACACCTTC.

The CDR3 region has the DNA TGTGCCAGCAGTTACTCGCATCAGGGGGGAGGTGAAAAACTGTTTTTT. Translated, it gives CASSYSHQGGGEKLFF. The rearrangement links TRBV6-5 to TRBJ1-4, with 7 bases lining up with TRBD1. J was trimmed by 7 bases and V by 0 bases; bases with no gene match: 8. Germline V lookup: CDR1 MNHEY, CDR2 SVGAGI. CDR3 length: 16 amino acids.

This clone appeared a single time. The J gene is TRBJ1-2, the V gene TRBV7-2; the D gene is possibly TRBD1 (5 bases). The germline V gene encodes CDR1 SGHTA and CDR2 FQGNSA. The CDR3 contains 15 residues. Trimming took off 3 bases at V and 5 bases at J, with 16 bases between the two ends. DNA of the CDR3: TGTGCCAGCAGCTTGGGCCAGGGCCTGGAATATGGCTACACCTTC. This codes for CASSLGQGLEYGYTF.

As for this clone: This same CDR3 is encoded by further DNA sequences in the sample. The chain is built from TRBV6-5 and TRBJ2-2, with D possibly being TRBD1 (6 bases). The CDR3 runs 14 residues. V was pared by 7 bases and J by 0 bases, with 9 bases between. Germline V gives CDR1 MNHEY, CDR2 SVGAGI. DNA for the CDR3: TGTGCCAGCACACAGGGCCCGAACACCGGGGAGCTGTTTTTT. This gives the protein CASTQGPNTGELFF.

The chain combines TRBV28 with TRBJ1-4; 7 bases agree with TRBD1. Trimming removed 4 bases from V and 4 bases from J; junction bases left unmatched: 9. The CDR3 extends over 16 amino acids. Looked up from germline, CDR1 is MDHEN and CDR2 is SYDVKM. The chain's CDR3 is CASSSPRQGNNEKLFF. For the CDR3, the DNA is TGTGCCAGCAGTTCGCCCCGACAGGGCAATAATGAAAAACTGTTTTTT.

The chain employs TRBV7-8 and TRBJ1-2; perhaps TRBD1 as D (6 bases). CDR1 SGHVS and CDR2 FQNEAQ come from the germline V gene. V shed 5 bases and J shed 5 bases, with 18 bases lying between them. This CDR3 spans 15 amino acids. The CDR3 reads CASSAQGAREYGYTF. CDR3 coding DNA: TGTGCCAGCAGCGCACAGGGAGCGCGGGAGTATGGCTACACCTTC.

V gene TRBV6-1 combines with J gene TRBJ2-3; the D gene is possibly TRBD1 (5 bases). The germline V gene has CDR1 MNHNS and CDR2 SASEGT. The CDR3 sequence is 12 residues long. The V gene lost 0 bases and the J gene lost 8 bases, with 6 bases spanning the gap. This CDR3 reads CASSEAGATQYF. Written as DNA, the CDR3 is TGTGCCAGCAGTGAAGCAGGGGCTACGCAGTATTTT.

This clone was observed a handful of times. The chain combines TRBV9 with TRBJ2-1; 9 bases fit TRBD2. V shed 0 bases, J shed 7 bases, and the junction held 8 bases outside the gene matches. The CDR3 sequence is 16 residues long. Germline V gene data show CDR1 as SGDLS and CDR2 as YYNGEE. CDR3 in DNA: TGTGCCAGCAGCGTAGACCCAGCGGGGGGCTGGAATGAGCAGTTCTTC. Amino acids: CASSVDPAGGWNEQFF.

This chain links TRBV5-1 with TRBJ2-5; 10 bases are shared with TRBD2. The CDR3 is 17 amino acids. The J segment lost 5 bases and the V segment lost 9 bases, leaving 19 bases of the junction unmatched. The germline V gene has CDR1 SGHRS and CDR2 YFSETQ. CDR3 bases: TGCGCCACCGAAACCGGGCTAGCGGGGGCCCACCCGGAGACCCAGTACTTC. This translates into CATETGLAGAHPETQYF.

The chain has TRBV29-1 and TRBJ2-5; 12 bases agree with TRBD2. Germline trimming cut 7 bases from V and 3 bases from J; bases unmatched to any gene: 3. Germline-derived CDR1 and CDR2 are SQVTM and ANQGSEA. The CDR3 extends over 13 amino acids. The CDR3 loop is CSARTSGEETQYF. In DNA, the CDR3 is TGCAGCGCACGGACTAGCGGGGAAGAGACCCAGTACTTC.

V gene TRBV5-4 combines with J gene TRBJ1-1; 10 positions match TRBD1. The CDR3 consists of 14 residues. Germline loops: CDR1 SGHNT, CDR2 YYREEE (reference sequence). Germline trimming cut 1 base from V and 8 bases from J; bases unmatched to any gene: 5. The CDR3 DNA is TGTGCCAGCAGCTTGTCCCGGGACAGGGGCGAAGCTTTCTTT. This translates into CASSLSRDRGEAFF.

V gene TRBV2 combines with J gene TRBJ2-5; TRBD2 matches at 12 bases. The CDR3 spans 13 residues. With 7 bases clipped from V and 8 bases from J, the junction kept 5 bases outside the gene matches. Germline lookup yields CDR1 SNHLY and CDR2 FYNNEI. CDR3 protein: CASILGLAGTQYF. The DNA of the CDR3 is TGTGCCAGCATCCTAGGACTAGCGGGAACCCAGTACTTC.

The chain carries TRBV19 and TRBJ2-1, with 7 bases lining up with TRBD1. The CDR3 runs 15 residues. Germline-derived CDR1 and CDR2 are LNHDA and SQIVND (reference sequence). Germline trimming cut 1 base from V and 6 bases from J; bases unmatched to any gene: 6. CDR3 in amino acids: CASSIARQGGNEQFF. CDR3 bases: TGTGCCAGTAGTATAGCTCGACAGGGTGGCAATGAGCAGTTCTTC. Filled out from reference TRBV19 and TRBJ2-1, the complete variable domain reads DGGITQSPKYLFRKEGQNVTLSCEQNLNHDAMYWYRQDPGQGLRLIYYSQIVNDFQKGDIAEGYSVSREKKESFPLTVTSAQKNPTAFYLCASSIARQGGNEQFFGPGTRLTVL.